Listed here are 15 T cell receptor beta chains from one sample, sequenced in a study of siplizumab effects on memory and regulatory T cells. Generated by immunoSEQ multiplex PCR, the TCRdb table keeps only in-frame clones and is missing some. The repertoire holds about 64,000 clones, with just over 95% as singletons. The sequenced sample consisted of naive CD8+ T cells sorted from blood. The receptors originated from a human donor in good health.

The rearrangement links TRBV6-7 to TRBJ2-7, with D possibly being TRBD1 (6 bases). TRBV6-7 is designated an ORF whose function remains uncertain. The CDR3 has 12 amino acids. The CDR3 region has the DNA TGTAGAGAACAGGGATTTAGTTACGAGCAGTACTTC. Protein sequence: CREQGFSYEQYF.

The chain uses TRBV6-6 and TRBJ2-5; TRBD1 might be the D (6 bases). Germline V gene data show CDR1 as MNHNY and CDR2 as SVGAGI (reference sequence). V lost 2 bases to trimming and J lost 5 bases, with 12 bases between them. This CDR3 region has 14 residues. The CDR3 spells CASSYLDRPETQYF. The CDR3, as DNA: TGTGCCAGCAGTTACCTAGACAGGCCCGAGACCCAGTACTTC.

The V gene is TRBV9, the J gene TRBJ1-5, with TRBD1 as a possible D gene (5 bases). V was trimmed by 4 bases and J by 7 bases, leaving 18 bases between them. The CDR3 spans 15 residues. Germline assignment: CDR1 SGDLS and CDR2 YYNGEE. CDR3 in DNA: TGTGCCAGCAGCCTCGGGACCGGGCCAAGGCAGCCCCAGCATTTT. Its protein is CASSLGTGPRQPQHF.

The chain has TRBV6-6 and TRBJ1-4; tentatively, D is TRBD1 (6 bases). Between the trimmed V and J ends, which lost 7 bases and 4 bases, there was a span of 10 bases. CDR3 size: 13 residues. Germline-derived CDR1 and CDR2 are MNHNY and SVGAGI (reference sequence). The CDR3: CASTTGFNEKLFF. The CDR3 nucleotides are TGTGCCAGCACCACAGGGTTTAATGAAAAACTGTTTTTT.

The chain has TRBV11-3 and TRBJ2-7; D may match TRBD1 or TRBD2 (6 bases each). The length of the CDR3 is 13 residues. Trimming took off 5 bases at V and 5 bases at J, with 13 bases between the two ends. In germline, CDR1 is SGHNT, CDR2 YENEEA. The CDR3: CASSGGLWDEQYF. CDR3 nucleotides: TGTGCCAGCAGCGGGGGGCTTTGGGACGAGCAGTACTTC.

The rearrangement joins TRBV19 to TRBJ1-2; D gene ambiguous. In germline, CDR1 is LNHDA, CDR2 SQIVND (reference sequence). V shed 5 bases and J shed 8 bases, with 9 bases lying between them. CDR3 size: 11 residues. This chain's CDR3 is CASSGGSGYTF. The CDR3 nucleotides are TGTGCCAGTAGTGGAGGATCCGGCTACACCTTC. The variable domain in full, with the rest retrieved from reference TRBV19 and TRBJ1-2, is DGGITQSPKYLFRKEGQNVTLSCEQNLNHDAMYWYRQDPGQGLRLIYYSQIVNDFQKGDIAEGYSVSREKKESFPLTVTSAQKNPTAFYLCASSGGSGYTFGSGTRLTVV.

This rearrangement joins TRBV5-1 to TRBJ2-3; the match to TRBD2 covers 9 bases. The germline CDR1 and CDR2 sequences are SGHRS and YFSETQ. CDR3 length equals 15 residues. Unmatched junction bases numbered 1, after V lost 0 bases and J lost 2 bases. CDR3 residues: CASSLVAGATDTQYF. CDR3 DNA sequence: TGCGCCAGCAGCTTGGTAGCGGGGGCCACAGATACGCAGTATTTT.

The chain has TRBV11-2 and TRBJ2-7; 7 nucleotides line up with TRBD2. This CDR3 has 15 amino acids. J lost 2 bases, V lost 5 bases, and 9 bases had no gene match. CDR1 is SGHAT, CDR2 FQNNGV, per germline. The CDR3, as DNA: TGTGCCAGCAGCCCTGGGGGGGGTCCTCCCTACGAGCAGTACTTC. Its translation: CASSPGGGPPYEQYF.

The gene calls are TRBV7-2 and TRBJ2-1; D is uncertain. From germline, CDR1 is SGHTA and CDR2 FQGNSA. The CDR3 runs 17 residues. Between the trimmed V and J ends, which lost 3 bases and 0 bases, there was a span of 15 bases. Here the CDR3 reads CASSFWIGPSSYNEQFF. Written as DNA, the CDR3 is TGTGCCAGCAGCTTCTGGATCGGACCGAGCTCCTACAATGAGCAGTTCTTC.

DNA of the CDR3: TGTGCCAGCAGTTCCGCTAGCGGGGGAAGCTACGAGCAGTACTTC. Protein product: CASSSASGGSYEQYF. The chain combines TRBV6-5 with TRBJ2-7; 10 positions agree with TRBD2. The V and J ends lost 4 bases and 3 bases, in that order; junction bases with no gene match: 6. The CDR3 is made up of 15 amino acids. CDR1 and CDR2 from the germline V gene are MNHEY and SVGAGI.

This clone has only one observation. The V gene is TRBV19, the J gene TRBJ2-3; 9 bases align to TRBD2. The junction had 9 bases not matched to a gene; V was cut back by 7 bases and J by 7 bases. The germline gives CDR1 LNHDA, CDR2 SQIVND (reference sequence). The CDR3 extends over 14 amino acids. This CDR3 reads CASNMPSGENTQYF. The CDR3 DNA is TGTGCCAGTAATATGCCTAGCGGGGAGAATACGCAGTATTTT.

The chain joins TRBV9 to TRBJ1-2; 7 bases are a match to TRBD1. The CDR3 runs to 15 residues. Germline V gene sequence: CDR1 SGDLS, CDR2 YYNGEE. V shed 2 bases and J 2 bases; nucleotides not matched to a gene: 6. The CDR3 region has the DNA TGTGCCAGCAGCGTCGACAGGGCCGGCAACTATGGCTACACCTTC. Protein: CASSVDRAGNYGYTF. Filled out from reference TRBV9 and TRBJ1-2, the complete variable domain reads DSGVTQTPKHLITATGQRVTLRCSPRSGDLSVYWYQQSLDQGLQFLIQYYNGEERAKGNILERFSAQQFPDLHSELNLSSLELGDSALYFCASSVDRAGNYGYTFGSGTRLTVV.

This chain links TRBV2 with TRBJ2-2, with D perhaps matching TRBD2 (6 bases). This CDR3 region has 17 residues. Germline CDR1 and CDR2: SNHLY and FYNNEI. V was cut by 2 bases and J by 3 bases, with 16 bases left in between. The CDR3 DNA sequence: TGTGCCAGCAGTGAAAGTAGCTCTAGGGAGGACACCGGGGAGCTGTTTTTT. Translated, it gives CASSESSSREDTGELFF.

The chain joins TRBV5-1 to TRBJ1-5, with 12 bases aligning to TRBD1. CDR1 is SGHRS and CDR2 is YFSETQ in the germline V gene. V lost 3 bases and J lost 5; bases outside the gene matches: 3. The CDR3 is 15 residues long. As DNA, the CDR3 is TGCGCCAGCAGCTCGGGGACAGGGGGCGATCAGCCCCAGCATTTT. It specifies CASSSGTGGDQPQHF.

This chain connects TRBV7-9 to TRBJ1-3; 8 bases align to TRBD1. The germline gives CDR1 SEHNR, CDR2 FQNEAQ (reference sequence). This CDR3 has 17 residues. Germline trimming cut 3 bases from V and 0 bases from J; bases unmatched to any gene: 7. The CDR3 protein is CASSFFDRGGSGNTIYF. The CDR3 bases are TGTGCCAGCAGCTTTTTCGACAGGGGAGGCTCTGGAAACACCATATATTTT.